This T cell receptor (beta chain) is drawn from a study of cytomegalovirus exposure and HLA in healthy donors. Looking at the study overall: In an early release, HLA-typed donors contributed some 88 million unique TCR sequences. General study results and limits: HLA alleles showed associations with around 15,000 TCR beta sequences in a later analysis, at a 0.05 false discovery rate.

Notes on this clone: What it binds is not known.

Germline loops: CDR1 LNHDA, CDR2 SQIVND (reference sequence). Deletions cut 7 bases from V and 4 bases from J, with 17 bases between. This CDR3 region has 15 residues. PCR involved 60 Vbeta and 13 Jbeta primers. The data were produced by immunoSEQ multiplex PCR, yet TCRdb's version contains in-frame clones alone and is incomplete. Of 120,000 or so clones in the sample, 78% were seen once. The chain is built from TRBV19 and TRBJ1-5; perhaps TRBD1 as D (6 bases). Material: PBMCs. This clonotype was sampled from a woman between 35 and 50 years old in good health and CMV-seronegative. The CDR3: CASKISDSGNQPQHF. As DNA, the CDR3 is TGTGCCAGTAAAATATCGGACAGTGGGAATCAGCCCCAGCATTTT.